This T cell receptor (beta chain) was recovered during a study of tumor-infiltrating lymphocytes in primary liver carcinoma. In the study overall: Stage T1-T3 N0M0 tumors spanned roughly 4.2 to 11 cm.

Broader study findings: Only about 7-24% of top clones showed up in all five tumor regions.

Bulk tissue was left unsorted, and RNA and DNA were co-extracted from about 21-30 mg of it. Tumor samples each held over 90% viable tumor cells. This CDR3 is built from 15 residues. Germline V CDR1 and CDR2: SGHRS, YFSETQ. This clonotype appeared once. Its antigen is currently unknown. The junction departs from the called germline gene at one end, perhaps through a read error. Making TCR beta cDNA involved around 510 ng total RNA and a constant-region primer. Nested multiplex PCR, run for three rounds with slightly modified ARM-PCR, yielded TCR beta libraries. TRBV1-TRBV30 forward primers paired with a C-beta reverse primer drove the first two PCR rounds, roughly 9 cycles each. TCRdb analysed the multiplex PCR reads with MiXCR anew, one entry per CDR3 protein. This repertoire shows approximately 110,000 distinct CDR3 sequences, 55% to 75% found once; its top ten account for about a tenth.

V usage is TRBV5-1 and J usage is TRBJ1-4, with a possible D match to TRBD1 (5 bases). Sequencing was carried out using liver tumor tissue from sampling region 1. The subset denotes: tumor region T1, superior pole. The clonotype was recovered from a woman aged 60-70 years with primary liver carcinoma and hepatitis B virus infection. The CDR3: CTSSPQGATNEKLFF. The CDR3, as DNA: TGCACCAGCAGCCCCCAGGGAGCAACTAATGAAAAACTGTTTTTT.